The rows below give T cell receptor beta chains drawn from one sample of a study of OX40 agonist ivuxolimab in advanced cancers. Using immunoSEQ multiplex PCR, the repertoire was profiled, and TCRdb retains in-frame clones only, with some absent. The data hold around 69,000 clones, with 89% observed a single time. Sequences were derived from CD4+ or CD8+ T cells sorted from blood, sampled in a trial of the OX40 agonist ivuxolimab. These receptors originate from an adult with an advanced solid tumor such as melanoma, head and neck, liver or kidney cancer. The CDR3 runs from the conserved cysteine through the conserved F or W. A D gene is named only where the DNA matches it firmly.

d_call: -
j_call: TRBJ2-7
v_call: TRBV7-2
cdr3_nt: TGTGCCAGCAGCTTAGAATCGGGAGTTGGCAGGTACGAGCAGTACTTC
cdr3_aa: CASSLESGVGRYEQYF

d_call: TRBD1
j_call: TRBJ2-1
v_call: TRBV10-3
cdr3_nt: TGTGCCATCAGGCAGACAGGGGGGGCCTATGAGCAGTTCTTC
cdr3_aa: CAIRQTGGAYEQFF

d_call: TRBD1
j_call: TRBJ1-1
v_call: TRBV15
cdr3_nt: TGTGCCACCTCCAGGGGGGTCGTGAACACTGAAGCTTTCTTT
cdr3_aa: CATSRGVVNTEAFF

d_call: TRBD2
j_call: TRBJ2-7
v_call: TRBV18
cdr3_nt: TGTGCCAGCTCACGAACAGGGACTAGCTCCTACGAGCAGTACTTC
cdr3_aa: CASSRTGTSSYEQYF

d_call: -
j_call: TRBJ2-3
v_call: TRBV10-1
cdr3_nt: TGCGCCAGCAGTGAATCGGCTAGCGGCACAGATACGCAGTATTTT
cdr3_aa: CASSESASGTDTQYF

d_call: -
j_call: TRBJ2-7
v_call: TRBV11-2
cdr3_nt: TGTGCCAGCAGCCCAGGACTGAGAAGCTCCTACGAGCAGTACTTC
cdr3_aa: CASSPGLRSSYEQYF

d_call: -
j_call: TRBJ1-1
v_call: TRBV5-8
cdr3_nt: TGTGCCAGCAGCTTGGGGCTCATTAAGAACACTGAAGCTTTCTTT
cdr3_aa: CASSLGLIKNTEAFF

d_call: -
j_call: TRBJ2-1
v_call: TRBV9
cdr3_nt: TGTGCCAGCAGCCCACGATACGGGGGCGGGTTACTCTACAATGAGCAGTTCTTC
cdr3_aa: CASSPRYGGGLLYNEQFF

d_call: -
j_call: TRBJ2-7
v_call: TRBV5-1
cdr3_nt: TGCGCCAGCAGCTTGGGTGAGACGACCTCGAACTACGAGCAGTACTTC
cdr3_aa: CASSLGETTSNYEQYF

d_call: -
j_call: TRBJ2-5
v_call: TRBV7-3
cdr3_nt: TGTGCCAGCAGCCCAGGTGGGGTGCTAGGGGAGACCCAGTACTTC
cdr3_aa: CASSPGGVLGETQYF

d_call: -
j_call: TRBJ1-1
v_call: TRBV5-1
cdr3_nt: TGCGCCAGCAACAGGATGGGGGTATTCAACACTGAAGCTTTCTTT
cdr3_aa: CASNRMGVFNTEAFF

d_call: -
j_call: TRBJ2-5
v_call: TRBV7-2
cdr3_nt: TGTGCCAGCAGCTTAGTGGAAGAGACCCAGTACTTC
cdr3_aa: CASSLVEETQYF

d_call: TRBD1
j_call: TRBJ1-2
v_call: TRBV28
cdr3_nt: TGTGCCAGCACCTCGACCGGGACAGCATATGGCTACACCTTC
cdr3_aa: CASTSTGTAYGYTF

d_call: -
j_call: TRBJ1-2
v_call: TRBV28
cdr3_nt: TGTGCCAGCAGTCTGACGACCCTCAGAGGGGGCTACACCTTC
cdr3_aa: CASSLTTLRGGYTF

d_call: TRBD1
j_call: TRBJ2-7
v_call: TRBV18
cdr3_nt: TGTGCCAGCTCCGAAACGGGACAGGATTACGAGCAGTACTTC
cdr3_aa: CASSETGQDYEQYF

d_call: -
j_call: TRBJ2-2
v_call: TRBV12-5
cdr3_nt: TGTGCTAGTGGCCTGTCTCCAAACACCGGGGAGCTGTTTTTT
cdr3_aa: CASGLSPNTGELFF

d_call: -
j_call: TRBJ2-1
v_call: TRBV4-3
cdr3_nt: TGCGCCAGCAGCCAAGATCAGGACTACTGGGATGAGCAGTTCTTC
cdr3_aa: CASSQDQDYWDEQFF

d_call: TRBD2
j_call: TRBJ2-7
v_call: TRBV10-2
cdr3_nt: TGCGCCAGTGAGGGTAGCGGGAGTAGGTACGAGCAGTACTTC
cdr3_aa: CASEGSGSRYEQYF

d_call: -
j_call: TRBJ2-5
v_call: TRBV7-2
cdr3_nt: TGTGCCAGCAGCTTTGGCCTCCTTGGGGAGACCCAGTACTTC
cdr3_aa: CASSFGLLGETQYF

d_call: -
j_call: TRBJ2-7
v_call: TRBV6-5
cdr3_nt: TGTGCCAGCAGTTCTGACCGGAGCTCCTACGAGCAGTACTTC
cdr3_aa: CASSSDRSSYEQYF

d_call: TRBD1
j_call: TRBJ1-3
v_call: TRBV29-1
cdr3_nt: TGCAGCGTTCAACCAGGGGGCGCGGACACCATATATTTT
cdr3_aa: CSVQPGGADTIYF

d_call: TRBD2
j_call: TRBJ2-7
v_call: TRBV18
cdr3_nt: TGTGCCAGCTCACCAACACCGGGACTAGCGGGAAACGGGCAGTACTTC
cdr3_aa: CASSPTPGLAGNGQYF

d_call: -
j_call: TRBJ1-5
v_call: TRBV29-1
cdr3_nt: TGCAGCGTTGTGGTAGCATACAATCAGCCCCAGCATTTT
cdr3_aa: CSVVVAYNQPQHF

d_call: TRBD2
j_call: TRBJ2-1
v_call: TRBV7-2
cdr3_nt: TGTGCCAGCAGCTTAGGCCTGGCTATAGCGGGGAATGAGCAGTTCTTC
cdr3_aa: CASSLGLAIAGNEQFF